The rows below give T cell receptor beta chains drawn from one sample of a study of PD-L1 blockade in urothelial cancer. Method: immunoSEQ multiplex PCR; TCRdb's copy keeps in-frame clones and lacks some. The sample yields about 40,000 clones, 65% to 85% seen once. Sequenced here: PBMCs, sampled around atezolizumab (anti-PD-L1) treatment. These receptors were collected from a man aged 55 to 70 with urothelial cancer. Both conserved end residues are part of each CDR3. A D gene is named only where the DNA matches it firmly. A clone size is listed for some rows: how often the clone was seen (once, few, many), or a class if it is expanded.

abundance	v_gene	d_gene	j_gene	CDR3nt	CDR3aa
.	TRBV9	TRBD2	TRBJ2-7	TGTGCCAGCAGCGTAGCGTTGGGAGGGTTAGCCGAGCAGTACTTC	CASSVALGGLAEQYF
.	TRBV7-9	.	TRBJ1-2	TGTGCCAGCAGCGCATTACTAAATACAGGGATGCGTGGCTACACCTTC	CASSALLNTGMRGYTF
once	TRBV29-1	.	TRBJ2-7	TGCAGCGTTGGGCCGGGTAGGGACATCGATGACTACGAGCAGTACTTC	CSVGPGRDIDDYEQYF
.	TRBV15	TRBD1	TRBJ1-2	TGTGCCACCAGCAGAGGACAGGGGGCGTCAGATGTCTATGGCTACACCTTC	CATSRGQGASDVYGYTF
.	TRBV30	TRBD1	TRBJ1-5	TGTGCCTGGAGTGCCCCACGGACAGGGACGAATCAGCCCCAGCATTTT	CAWSAPRTGTNQPQHF
.	TRBV19	TRBD1	TRBJ1-1	TGTGCCAGTAGTATTAGTGTATTAACAGGGGCGAACACTGAAGCTTTCTTT	CASSISVLTGANTEAFF
.	TRBV6-5	.	TRBJ1-5	TGTGCCAGCAGGCAGGGTATAGGGCAGCCCCAGCATTTT	CASRQGIGQPQHF
.	TRBV2	.	TRBJ2-2	TGTGCCAGCAGTGAAATTCTATTAAGCGGACAGTCGAACACCGGGGAGCTGTTTTTT	CASSEILLSGQSNTGELFF
.	TRBV9	TRBD1	TRBJ1-2	TGTGCCAGCAGCTTTCACAGGGGGTATGGCTACACCTTC	CASSFHRGYGYTF
few	TRBV19	.	TRBJ1-2	TGTGCCAGTAGTATAGACAAATTGGCAGCGCTTAATGGCTACACCTTC	CASSIDKLAALNGYTF
.	TRBV9	TRBD1	TRBJ1-3	TGTGCCAGCAGCCCGACAGGGACCCTCGAAGGAAACACCATATATTTT	CASSPTGTLEGNTIYF
.	TRBV4-2	.	TRBJ2-7	TGTGCCAGCAGCCAAGAGGCCACAGGGAGCTCCTACGAGCAGTACTTC	CASSQEATGSSYEQYF
.	TRBV19	TRBD2	TRBJ2-1	TGTGCCACCCGCGGGGGGTCCCATGACAATGAGCAGTTCTTC	CATRGGSHDNEQFF
.	TRBV5-1	TRBD1	TRBJ2-3	TGCGCCAGCAGCCATAACAGGGGGCCCACAGATACGCAGTATTTT	CASSHNRGPTDTQYF
.	TRBV5-4	.	TRBJ1-1	TGTGCCAGCAGGTCGGCTGGGGGCCGAGACACTGAAGCTTTCTTT	CASRSAGGRDTEAFF
.	TRBV29-1	.	TRBJ2-1	TGCAGCGTTGGGTCCGGGGAGGCCCAGTTCTTC	CSVGSGEAQFF
once	TRBV28	.	TRBJ1-5	TGTGCCAGCAGTTTGTCCAGGGGAATGGGGTCCTTAGATCAGCCCCAGCATTTT	CASSLSRGMGSLDQPQHF
.	TRBV30	.	TRBJ1-5	TGTGCCTGGAGTTTGCAGGGTAGGGCTCAGCCCCAGCATTTT	CAWSLQGRAQPQHF
.	TRBV4-1	TRBD1	TRBJ2-1	TGCGCCAGCAGCCACCGGACAGGGGACGAGCAGTTCTTC	CASSHRTGDEQFF
.	TRBV4-1	.	TRBJ2-5	TGCGCCAGCAGCCAAGATGGGCGGGGCCAAGAGACCCAGTACTTC	CASSQDGRGQETQYF
.	TRBV6-1	.	TRBJ2-2	TGTGCCAGCAGTGTGTGGGCGGGCCGTACCGGGGAGCTGTTTTTT	CASSVWAGRTGELFF
.	TRBV6-1	.	TRBJ2-1	TGTGCCAGCAGTGAAGTGTTCAGATACCACAATGAGCAGTTCTTC	CASSEVFRYHNEQFF
once	TRBV19	TRBD1	TRBJ1-6	TGTGCCAGTAACAGGGGGCTAGGGGATAATTCACCCCTCCACTTT	CASNRGLGDNSPLHF
.	TRBV9	TRBD1	TRBJ1-2	TGTGCCAGCAGCGCCTGGGACAGGGTTTTAAACAACTATGGCTACACCTTC	CASSAWDRVLNNYGYTF
.	TRBV5-1	TRBD2	TRBJ2-5	TGCGCCAGCAGCTTGGGGACTAGCGGGAGCCAAGAGACCCAGTACTTC	CASSLGTSGSQETQYF
few	TRBV6-1	.	TRBJ1-2	TGTGCCAGCAGTGAAGTTAGGGGAAGCTATGGCTACACCTTC	CASSEVRGSYGYTF
once	TRBV2	.	TRBJ1-1	TGTGCCTCCCGTTGGGAGGACGGAGCTTTCTTT	CASRWEDGAFF
.	TRBV6-5	.	TRBJ1-5	TGTGCCAGCAGTTACGCAGGGGGCAATCAGCCCCAGCATTTT	CASSYAGGNQPQHF
.	TRBV10-1	.	TRBJ1-1	TGCGCCAGCTCGACATCTCCAAGTGGTGAAGCTTTCTTT	CASSTSPSGEAFF
.	TRBV7-6	TRBD1	TRBJ2-5	TGTGCCAGCAGCTTAGCGAAGAATTGGGACAGCGAAGAGACCCAGTACTTC	CASSLAKNWDSEETQYF
.	TRBV6-6	.	TRBJ1-6	TGTGCCAGCAGCTACCCCCCAGGGATCTATAATTCACCCCTCCACTTT	CASSYPPGIYNSPLHF
.	TRBV4-1	TRBD2	TRBJ2-3	TGCGCCAGCAGCCAAGACCCAGGACTAGCGGGGGGTATCGGTGTTGTCACAGATACGCAGTATTTT	CASSQDPGLAGGIGVVTDTQYF
.	TRBV5-5	.	TRBJ2-7	TGTGCCAGCAGCCCTCGGACAGCAGCCTACGAGCAGTACTTC	CASSPRTAAYEQYF
.	TRBV7-6	TRBD2	TRBJ2-1	TGTGCCAGCAGCTTAGGCGGGGGGCGTTTCAATGAGCAGTTCTTC	CASSLGGGRFNEQFF
.	TRBV10-3	TRBD1	TRBJ1-1	TGTGCCATCAGTGACCTTGGTCCCCTCGGGACAGGGGCCTCTGAAGCTTTCTTT	CAISDLGPLGTGASEAFF
.	TRBV18	.	TRBJ1-1	TGTGCCAGCTCACCACCCCTCAGGGTCACTGAAGCTTTCTTT	CASSPPLRVTEAFF